Listed here are 22 T cell receptor beta chains from one sample, sequenced in a study of Ad26.COV2.S vaccination and SARS-CoV-2 variants (dated by TCRdb to the early 2020s). Library construction relied on the immunoSEQ multiplex PCR assay. TCRdb retrieved this table from immuneACCESS and kept in-frame rearrangements only. Not all clones are present; in checked studies, unresolved V genes account for under half, and no reason is known for the remainder. This sample is represented by around 300,000 clones; 70% to 90% of them were singletons. The ten most abundant clones make up around 11% of the sample. The treatment or condition label here, explained by the study, means: some 20 received Ad26.COV2.S at low or high dose, single or two shots; about 5 received placebo; per-sample allocation not given. Repertoires of vaccine and placebo recipients were sequenced from samples collected on day 63 after the first injection.

The sequenced sample was peripheral blood, obtained in a trial of Ad26.COV2.S vaccine versus placebo. These receptors were obtained from a person between 18 and 59 years old who received the Ad26.COV2.S COVID-19 vaccine or a placebo.

This chain connects TRBV23-1 to TRBJ1-1, with D uncertain. TRBV23-1 is assigned to the ORF class and has an uncertain function. The germline V and J ends were trimmed by 7 bases and 8 bases, with 8 bases remaining between them. CDR3 length equals 10 residues. The chain's CDR3 is CASMTGEAFF. DNA of the CDR3: TGCGCCAGCATGACCGGGGAAGCTTTCTTT.

The chain combines TRBV6-4 with TRBJ2-2, with 7 nucleotides matching TRBD1. The CDR3 totals 18 residues. Trimming at V came to 5 bases and at J to 0 bases, leaving 12 bases not matched to a gene. Germline-derived CDR1 and CDR2 are MRHNA and SNTAGT. For the CDR3, the DNA is TGTGCCAGCAGTTTATCTTGGACAGGCGCCGCGAACACCGGGGAGCTGTTTTTT. This codes for CASSLSWTGAANTGELFF.

The chain links TRBV20-1 to TRBJ2-2, with unresolved D. Looked up from germline, CDR1 is DFQATT and CDR2 is SNEGSKA (reference sequence). Trimming took 3 bases from V and 3 from J, leaving 11 bases between them. The CDR3 sequence is 14 residues long. CDR3 DNA sequence: TGCAGTGCTAGTGCCGCGGACCACACCGGGGAGCTGTTTTTT. Protein sequence: CSASAADHTGELFF.

J is TRBJ2-2 and V is TRBV10-2, with a tentative D call TRBD1 (6 bases). Trimming left V 6 bases short and J 7 bases short, with 12 bases between. The CDR3 is 13 amino acids. Germline values: CDR1 WSHSY, CDR2 SAAADI. The CDR3 DNA is TGCGCCAGCAGCTCGAACAGGGTCGGGGAGCTGTTTTTT. Translated: CASSSNRVGELFF.

V gene TRBV28 combines with J gene TRBJ2-2; 7 nucleotides agree with TRBD2. The CDR3 runs 16 residues. Per the germline V gene, CDR1 is MDHEN and CDR2 is SYDVKM. J gave up 2 bases and V 5 bases, and 8 bases lay outside the gene matches. Written as DNA, the CDR3 is TGTGCCAGCAGTCCCGCCGGGGGGTTTAACACCGGGGAGCTGTTTTTT. It translates to CASSPAGGFNTGELFF.

The chain is built from TRBV6-4 and TRBJ1-6, with TRBD1 identical over 9 bases. The junction had 10 bases not matched to a gene; V was cut back by 3 bases and J by 4 bases. This CDR3 spans 18 amino acids. Germline V gene data show CDR1 as MRHNA and CDR2 as SNTAGT. The CDR3 protein is CASSEFPGQGGYNSPLHF. The CDR3 DNA reads as TGTGCCAGCAGTGAATTTCCGGGACAGGGCGGTTATAATTCACCCCTCCACTTT.

With respect to this clone: The same CDR3 also results from other DNA sequences found in this sample. The rearrangement links TRBV6-5 to TRBJ1-6, with 10 bases matching TRBD1. Germline V lookup: CDR1 MNHEY, CDR2 SVGAGI. Germline trimming cut 0 bases from V and 9 bases from J; bases unmatched to any gene: 2. This CDR3 contains 15 residues. CDR3 loop: CASSYSWTGGSPLHF. The CDR3 DNA sequence: TGTGCCAGCAGTTACTCGTGGACAGGGGGTTCACCCCTCCACTTT.

The chain joins TRBV29-1 to TRBJ2-5; TRBD2 matches 7 bases. Germline V gives CDR1 SQVTM, CDR2 ANQGSEA. CDR3 size: 12 residues. V lost 7 bases, J lost 5 bases, and 7 bases stayed unmatched. CDR3 loop: CSAVSGGETQYF. The CDR3 DNA reads as TGCAGCGCCGTGTCCGGGGGGGAGACCCAGTACTTC.

The DNA for the CDR3 is TGTGCCAGTAGACCAGGGACAGGGACTAGCAATCAGCCCCAGCATTTT. This sequence encodes CASRPGTGTSNQPQHF. The rearrangement joins TRBV19 to TRBJ1-5; 9 bases are a match to TRBD1. The CDR3 sequence is 16 residues long. V lost 6 bases to trimming and J lost 0 bases; unmatched junction nucleotides: 6. The germline gives CDR1 LNHDA, CDR2 SQIVND (reference sequence).

The V gene is TRBV2, the J gene TRBJ1-4; no clear D gene. V was clipped by 1 base and J by 4 bases, with 1 base between them. CDR1 is SNHLY and CDR2 is FYNNEI in the germline V gene. CDR3 size: 12 residues. CDR3 in amino acids: CASSEVNEKLFF. CDR3 nucleotide sequence: TGTGCCAGCAGTGAAGTTAATGAAAAACTGTTTTTT.

In its sample, this clone was seen a few times. The V gene is TRBV19, the J gene TRBJ1-5, with D unresolved. There are 14 residues in the CDR3. Trimming left V 5 bases short and J 9 bases short, with 17 bases between. Germline values: CDR1 LNHDA, CDR2 SQIVND (reference sequence). In DNA, the CDR3 is TGTGCCAGTAGTTTTGGCCCGGGCGTGGGGCCCCAGCATTTT. Protein sequence: CASSFGPGVGPQHF.

This clone was detected only once. The chain couples TRBV19 to TRBJ1-3; 9 bases fit TRBD1. The trim removed 10 bases at V and 0 bases at J, leaving 16 bases unmatched. CDR1 and CDR2 from the germline V gene are LNHDA and SQIVND (reference sequence). The CDR3 loop spans 18 amino acids. The CDR3 sequence is CATQSQLWDRASGNTIYF. CDR3 sequence (DNA): TGTGCCACCCAATCTCAGCTTTGGGACAGGGCCTCTGGAAACACCATATATTTT.

This chain's CDR3 is CTSSPTRQGRPGELFF. CDR3 bases: TGCACCAGCAGCCCGACGAGACAGGGACGTCCCGGGGAGCTGTTTTTT. This sequence joins TRBV1 and TRBJ2-2; TRBD1 is taken as the D call from the table, unchecked against the DNA. TRBV1 is a known pseudogene. This CDR3 comprises 16 residues.

The rearrangement uses TRBV6-5 and TRBJ1-5; 7 bases are shared with TRBD1. The CDR3 loop spans 14 amino acids. Germline values: CDR1 MNHEY, CDR2 SVGAGI. V was clipped by 0 bases and J by 4 bases; unmatched bases: 0. The CDR3 nucleotides read TGTGCCAGCAGTTACTCACAGGGGAATCAGCCCCAGCATTTT. It codes for CASSYSQGNQPQHF.

The J gene is TRBJ1-5, the V gene TRBV2; no clear D gene. Deletions cut 9 bases from V and 6 bases from J, with 21 bases between. This CDR3 has 15 amino acids. The V gene's germline CDR1 is SNHLY and CDR2 FYNNEI. The CDR3 protein is CASAGMVSESQPQHF. CDR3 bases: TGTGCCAGTGCCGGGATGGTTTCAGAATCTCAGCCCCAGCATTTT. Using reference TRBV2 and TRBJ1-5 for the parts outside the CDR3, the full variable domain is EPEVTQTPSHQVTQMGQEVILRCVPISNHLYFYWYRQILGQKVEFLVSFYNNEISEKSEIFDDQFSVERPDGSNFTLKIRSTKLEDSAMYFCASAGMVSESQPQHFGDGTRLSIL.

This chain connects TRBV6-5 to TRBJ1-5; 7 nucleotides match TRBD1. CDR3 size: 15 residues. V trimming: 5 bases; J trimming: 6 bases; junction bases outside the gene matches: 10. Germline V gene lookup returns CDR1 MNHEY and CDR2 SVGAGI. CDR3 DNA: TGTGCCAGCAGTCCCACAGGGGTGGGATCTCAGCCCCAGCATTTT. Protein product: CASSPTGVGSQPQHF.

The gene calls are TRBV28 and TRBJ1-2; D is possibly TRBD1 (5 bases). This CDR3 is built from 14 residues. The germline V gene encodes CDR1 MDHEN and CDR2 SYDVKM. Trimming shortened V by 10 bases and J by 0 bases, and 15 bases separated the two germline ends. CDR3 coding DNA: TGTGCCACCCCGACTCAGGGACCTAACTATGGCTACACCTTC. Amino acid sequence: CATPTQGPNYGYTF.

The genes are TRBV30 and TRBJ2-1, with 10 bases identical to TRBD2. The V and J ends lost 5 bases and 4 bases, in that order; junction bases with no gene match: 2. The CDR3 is 13 residues long. Germline CDR1 is GTSNPN and CDR2 is SVGIG (reference sequence). CDR3 DNA: TGTGCCTGGGGGACTAGCGCATACAATGAGCAGTTCTTC. Translating gives CAWGTSAYNEQFF.

The chain couples TRBV1 to TRBJ2-7; the table's D call TRBD1 went unverified against the DNA. TRBV1 is an annotated pseudogene. CDR3 length: 13 residues. The CDR3 reads CTSSQGQIYEQYF. CDR3 bases: TGCACCAGCAGCCAAGGTCAGATCTACGAGCAGTACTTC.

This chain links TRBV5-4 with TRBJ2-1; TRBD2 matches 10 bases. V shed 5 bases, J shed 7 bases, and the junction held 12 bases outside the gene matches. The CDR3 contains 16 residues. CDR1 is SGHNT and CDR2 is YYREEE in the germline V gene (reference sequence). CDR3: CASSLSSGRVGNEQFF. As DNA, the CDR3 is TGTGCCAGCAGTCTCTCCAGCGGGAGGGTAGGAAATGAGCAGTTCTTC.

The V call is TRBV4-1, the J call TRBJ2-3, with a tentative D call TRBD2 (6 bases). The germline gives CDR1 MGHRA, CDR2 YSYEKL. V was pared by 5 bases and J by 1 base, with 16 bases between. CDR3 length equals 16 residues. The CDR3 loop reads CASSLQQGLGTDTQYF. In nucleotides, the CDR3 is TGCGCCAGCAGCTTACAGCAGGGACTGGGCACAGATACGCAGTATTTT.

This rearrangement joins TRBV5-4 to TRBJ1-2; tentative D call: TRBD1 (5 bases). Germline V gene data show CDR1 as SGHNT and CDR2 as YYREEE (reference sequence). The length of the CDR3 is 15 residues. Between the trimmed V and J ends, which lost 0 bases and 4 bases, there was a span of 13 bases. The CDR3, as DNA: TGTGCCAGCAGCTTGGACGGGGGTAGAGGCTATGGCTACACCTTC. This gives the protein CASSLDGGRGYGYTF.